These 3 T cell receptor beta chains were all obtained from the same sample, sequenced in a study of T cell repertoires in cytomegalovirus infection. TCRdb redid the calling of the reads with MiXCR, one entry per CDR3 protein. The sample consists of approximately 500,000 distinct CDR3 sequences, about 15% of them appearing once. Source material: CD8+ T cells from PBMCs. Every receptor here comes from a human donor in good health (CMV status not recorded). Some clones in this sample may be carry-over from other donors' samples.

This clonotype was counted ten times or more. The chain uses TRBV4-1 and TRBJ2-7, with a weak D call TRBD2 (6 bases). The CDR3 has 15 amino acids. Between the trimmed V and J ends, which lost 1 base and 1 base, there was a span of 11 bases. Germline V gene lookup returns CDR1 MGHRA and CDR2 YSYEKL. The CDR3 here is CASSQVAGPSYEQYF. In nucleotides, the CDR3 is TGCGCCAGCAGCCAAGTGGCGGGACCTTCCTACGAGCAGTACTTC.

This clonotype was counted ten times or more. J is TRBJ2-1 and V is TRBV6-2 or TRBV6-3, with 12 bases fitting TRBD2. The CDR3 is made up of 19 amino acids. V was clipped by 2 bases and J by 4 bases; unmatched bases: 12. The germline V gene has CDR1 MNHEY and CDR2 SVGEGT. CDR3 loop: CASSYPRLAGGPGYNEQFF. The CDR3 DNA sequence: TGTGCCAGCAGTTACCCGAGGCTAGCGGGAGGGCCAGGGTACAATGAGCAGTTCTTC.

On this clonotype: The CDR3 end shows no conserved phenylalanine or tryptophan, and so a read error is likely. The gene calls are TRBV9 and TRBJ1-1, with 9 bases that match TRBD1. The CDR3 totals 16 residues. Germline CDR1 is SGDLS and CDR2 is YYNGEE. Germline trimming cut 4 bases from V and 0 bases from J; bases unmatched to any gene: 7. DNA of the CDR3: TGTGCCAGCAGCCCTCGGGACAGGGTATTGAACACTGAAGCTTTCTAT. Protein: CASSPRDRVLNTEAFY.